Listed below are T cell receptor beta chains from one sample, sequenced in a study of CD8+ T cells in alopecia areata. Sequencing was performed with immunoSEQ multiplex PCR; in TCRdb, only in-frame clones are kept and a portion is missing. Among roughly 170,000 clones listed, around 60% were seen once. The sequencing used CD8+ T cells sorted from blood, collected at week 24, from a patient treated with tofacitinib. These receptors were obtained from a human donor with alopecia areata. CDR3s include the opening cysteine and the closing phenylalanine or tryptophan.

TRBV27	TRBJ1-1	CASSFRHLNQAFF
TRBV5-1	TRBJ1-2	CASSLLAMDNSKSGGYTF
TRBV5-4	TRBJ1-5	CASSLRPSRGQPQHF
TRBV6-1	TRBJ1-2	CASTQDSSAHGYTF
TRBV6-5	TRBJ1-2	CATGDRESGYTF
TRBV27	TRBJ2-7	CASGRGPSYEQYF
TRBV30	TRBJ2-1	CAWSLAGGRIEQFF
TRBV5-6	TRBJ1-5	CASQIQGYNQPQHF
TRBV15	TRBJ1-5	CATSSRDSNQPQHF
TRBV19	TRBJ1-1	CASSISGVNTEAFF
TRBV10-2	TRBJ1-1	CASSEWTPNTEAFF
TRBV4-1	TRBJ1-2	CASSQDRRPDYGYTF
TRBV7-9	TRBJ2-1	CASSGSGDQFF
TRBV14	TRBJ2-7	CASSQLFGTGAYEQYF
TRBV6-5	TRBJ2-7	CASSRRDISYEQYF
TRBV10-2	TRBJ2-3	CASIGGGGRTDTQYF
TRBV12-5	TRBJ2-3	CASGPERLSTDTQYF
TRBV6-5	TRBJ1-5	CASSSGRQATQHF
TRBV19	TRBJ2-7	CASSITSGTGSYEQYF
TRBV4-1	TRBJ1-1	CASNRGVNTEAFF
TRBV5-6	TRBJ2-7	CASSLGRDEQYF
TRBV5-6	TRBJ1-6	CASSLTSRRDSPLHF
TRBV2	TRBJ2-5	CASSSTTGATQETQYF
TRBV6-5	TRBJ2-7	CASSVYYSYEQYF
TRBV4-1	TRBJ2-7	CASSQAGGPYEQYF
TRBV27	TRBJ2-1	CASSLRAGGPDEQFF
TRBV4-1	TRBJ1-6	CASSQELVYNSPLHF
TRBV15	TRBJ2-5	CATSRDTRAQYF
TRBV19	TRBJ2-7	CASSIGSGEQYF
TRBV10-2	TRBJ1-2	CASSDDSTNYGYTF
TRBV7-9	TRBJ1-1	CASGQGGNTEAFF
TRBV15	TRBJ1-2	CATLAEGADGYTF
TRBV5-1	TRBJ2-5	CASSLGWTGSKETQYF
TRBV27	TRBJ2-5	CASSSGQAETQYF
TRBV4-1	TRBJ2-5	CASSQTRGQTQETQYF
TRBV6-5	TRBJ2-5	CASSPFSGGRETQYF
TRBV30	TRBJ2-1	CAWSLTGVGEQFF
TRBV5-6	TRBJ2-5	CASSLRHLETQYF
TRBV2	TRBJ1-5	CASSEDSDRQPQHF
TRBV13	TRBJ1-6	CASSLEGTANSPLHF
TRBV19	TRBJ1-1	CASSAQTWGTEAFF
TRBV19	TRBJ1-4	CACEGGTNEKLFF
TRBV2	TRBJ1-5	CASSGTDRAGQPQHF
TRBV29-1	TRBJ2-7	CSTWTGVEQYF
TRBV7-2	TRBJ2-1	CASSGPGRWVNNEQFF
TRBV27	TRBJ1-2	CASSKQGPGYGYTF
TRBV13	TRBJ2-1	CASSSLGATPHPDEQFF
TRBV5-6	TRBJ2-7	CASSSPTETYEQYF
TRBV4-1	TRBJ2-5	CASSPGEGRGGETQYF
TRBV29-1	TRBJ2-5	CSVEGGRWETQYF
TRBV4-1	TRBJ2-2	CASSLRQGQTGELFF
TRBV6-1	TRBJ2-7	CASSAGFNEQYF
TRBV2	TRBJ2-2	CASSEVVTVEAFF
TRBV2	TRBJ2-7	CASRKDTGLAYEQYF
TRBV29-1	TRBJ2-1	CSVEYAVPNEQFF
TRBV7-9	TRBJ2-7	CASSFGTGGYEQYF
TRBV29-1	TRBJ1-1	CSVVWDRDTEAFF